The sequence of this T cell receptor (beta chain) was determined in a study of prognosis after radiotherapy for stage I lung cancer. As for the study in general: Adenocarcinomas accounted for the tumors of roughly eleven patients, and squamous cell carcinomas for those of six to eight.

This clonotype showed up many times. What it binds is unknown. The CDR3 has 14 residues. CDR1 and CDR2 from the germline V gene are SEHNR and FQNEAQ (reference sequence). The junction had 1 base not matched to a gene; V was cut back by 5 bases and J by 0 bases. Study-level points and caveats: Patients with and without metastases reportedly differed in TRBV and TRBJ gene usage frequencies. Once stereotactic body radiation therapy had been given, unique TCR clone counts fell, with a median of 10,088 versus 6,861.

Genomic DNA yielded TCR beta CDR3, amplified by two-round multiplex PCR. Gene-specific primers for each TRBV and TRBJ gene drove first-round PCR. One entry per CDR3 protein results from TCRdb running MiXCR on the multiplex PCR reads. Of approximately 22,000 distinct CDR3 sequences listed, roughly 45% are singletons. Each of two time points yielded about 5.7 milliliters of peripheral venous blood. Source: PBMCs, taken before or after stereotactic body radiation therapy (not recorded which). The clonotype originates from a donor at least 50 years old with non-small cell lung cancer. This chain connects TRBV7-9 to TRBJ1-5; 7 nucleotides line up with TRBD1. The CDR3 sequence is CASSGDSSNQPQHF. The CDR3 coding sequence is TGTGCCAGCAGCGGGGACAGTAGCAATCAGCCCCAGCATTTT.